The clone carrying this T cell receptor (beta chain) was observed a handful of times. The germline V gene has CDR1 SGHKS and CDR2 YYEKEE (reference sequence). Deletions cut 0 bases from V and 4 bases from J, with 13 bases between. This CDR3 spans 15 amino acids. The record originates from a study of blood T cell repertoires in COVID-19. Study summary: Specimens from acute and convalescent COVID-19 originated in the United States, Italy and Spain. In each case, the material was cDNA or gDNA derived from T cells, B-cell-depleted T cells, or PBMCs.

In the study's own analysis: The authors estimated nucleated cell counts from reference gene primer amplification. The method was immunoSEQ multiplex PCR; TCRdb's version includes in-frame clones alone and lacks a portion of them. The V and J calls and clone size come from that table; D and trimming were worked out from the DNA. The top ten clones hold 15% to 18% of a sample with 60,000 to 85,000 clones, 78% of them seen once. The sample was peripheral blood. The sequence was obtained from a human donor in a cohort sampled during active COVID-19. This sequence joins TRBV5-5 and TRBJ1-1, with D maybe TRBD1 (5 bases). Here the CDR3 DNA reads TGTGCCAGCAGCTTGGTACACGCCCAGGGCACTGAAGCTTTCTTT. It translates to CASSLVHAQGTEAFF.